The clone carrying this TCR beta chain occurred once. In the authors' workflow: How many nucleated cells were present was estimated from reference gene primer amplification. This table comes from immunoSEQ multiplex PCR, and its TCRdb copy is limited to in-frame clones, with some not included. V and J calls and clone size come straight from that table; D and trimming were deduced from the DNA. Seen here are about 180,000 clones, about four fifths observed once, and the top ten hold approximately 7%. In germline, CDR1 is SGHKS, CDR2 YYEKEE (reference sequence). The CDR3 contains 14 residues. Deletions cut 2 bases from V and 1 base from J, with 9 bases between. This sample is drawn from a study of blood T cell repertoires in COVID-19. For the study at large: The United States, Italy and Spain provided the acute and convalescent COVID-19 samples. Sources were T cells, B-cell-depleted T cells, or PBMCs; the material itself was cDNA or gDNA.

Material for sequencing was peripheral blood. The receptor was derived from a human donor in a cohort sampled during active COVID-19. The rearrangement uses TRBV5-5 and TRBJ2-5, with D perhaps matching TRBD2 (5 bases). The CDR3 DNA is TGTGCCAGCAGCTTTGGGAGTGGCCAAGAGACCCAGTACTTC. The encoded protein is CASSFGSGQETQYF.